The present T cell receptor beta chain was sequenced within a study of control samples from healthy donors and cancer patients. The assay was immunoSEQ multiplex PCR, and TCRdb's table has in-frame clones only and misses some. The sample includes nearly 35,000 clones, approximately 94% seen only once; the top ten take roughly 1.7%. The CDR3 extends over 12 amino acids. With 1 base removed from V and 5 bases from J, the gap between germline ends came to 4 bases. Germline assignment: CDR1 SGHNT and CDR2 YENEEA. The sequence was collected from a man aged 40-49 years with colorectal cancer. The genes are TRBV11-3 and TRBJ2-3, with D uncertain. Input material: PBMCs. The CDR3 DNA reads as TGTGCCAGCAGCTTAGGGGGAGATACGCAGTATTTT. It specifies CASSLGGDTQYF.